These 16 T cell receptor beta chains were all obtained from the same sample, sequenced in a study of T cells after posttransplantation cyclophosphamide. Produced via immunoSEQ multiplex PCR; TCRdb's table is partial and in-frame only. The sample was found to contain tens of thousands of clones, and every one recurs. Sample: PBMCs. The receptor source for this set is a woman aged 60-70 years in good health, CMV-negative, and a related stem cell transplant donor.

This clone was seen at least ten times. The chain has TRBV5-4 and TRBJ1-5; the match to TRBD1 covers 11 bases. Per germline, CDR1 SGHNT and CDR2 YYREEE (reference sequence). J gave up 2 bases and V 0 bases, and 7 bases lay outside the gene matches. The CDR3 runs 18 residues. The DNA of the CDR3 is TGTGCCAGCAGCTTGGGTGCGGGGGGACAGGGGGGCAATCAGCCCCAGCATTTT. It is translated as CASSLGAGGQGGNQPQHF.

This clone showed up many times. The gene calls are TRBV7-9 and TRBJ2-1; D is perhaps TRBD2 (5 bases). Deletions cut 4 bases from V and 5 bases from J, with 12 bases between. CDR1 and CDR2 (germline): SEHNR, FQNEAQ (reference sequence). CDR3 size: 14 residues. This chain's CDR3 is CASSYRETDNEQFF. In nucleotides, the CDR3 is TGTGCCAGCAGCTACCGGGAAACAGACAATGAGCAGTTCTTC.

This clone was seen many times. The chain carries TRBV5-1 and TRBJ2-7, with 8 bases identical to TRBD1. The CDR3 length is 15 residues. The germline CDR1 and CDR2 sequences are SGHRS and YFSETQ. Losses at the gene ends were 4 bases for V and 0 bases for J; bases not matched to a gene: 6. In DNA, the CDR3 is TGCGCCAGCAGCCCTGGACAGGGCCTCTCCTACGAGCAGTACGTC. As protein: CASSPGQGLSYEQYV.

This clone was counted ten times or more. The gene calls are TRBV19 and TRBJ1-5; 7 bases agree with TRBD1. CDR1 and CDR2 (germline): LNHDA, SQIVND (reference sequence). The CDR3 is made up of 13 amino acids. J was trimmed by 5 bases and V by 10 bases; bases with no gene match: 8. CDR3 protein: CATTDRPYQPQHF. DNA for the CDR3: TGTGCCACCACGGACAGGCCCTATCAGCCCCAGCATTTT.

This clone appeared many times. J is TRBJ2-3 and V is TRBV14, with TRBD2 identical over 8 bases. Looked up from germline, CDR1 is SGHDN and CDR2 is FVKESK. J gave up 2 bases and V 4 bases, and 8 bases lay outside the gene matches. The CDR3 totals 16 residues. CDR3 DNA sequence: TGTGCCAGCAGCCCCCTCGGGGGGGCCGTCACAGATACGCAGTATTTT. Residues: CASSPLGGAVTDTQYF.

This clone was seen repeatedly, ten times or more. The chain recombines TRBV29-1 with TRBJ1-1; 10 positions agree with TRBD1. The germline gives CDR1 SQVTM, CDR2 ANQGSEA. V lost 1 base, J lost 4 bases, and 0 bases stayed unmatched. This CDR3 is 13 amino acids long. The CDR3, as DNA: TGCAGCGTTGAAGGGACAGGGGGCACTGAAGCTTTCTTT. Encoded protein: CSVEGTGGTEAFF. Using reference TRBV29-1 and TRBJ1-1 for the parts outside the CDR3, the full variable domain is SAVISQKPSRDICQRGTSLTIQCQVDSQVTMMFWYRQQPGQSLTLIATANQGSEATYESGFVIDKFPISRPNLTFSTLTVSNMSPEDSSIYLCSVEGTGGTEAFFGQGTRLTVV.

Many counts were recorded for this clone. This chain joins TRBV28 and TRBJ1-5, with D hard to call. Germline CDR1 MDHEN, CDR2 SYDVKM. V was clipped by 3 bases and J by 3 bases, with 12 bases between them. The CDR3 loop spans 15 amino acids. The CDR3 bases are TGTGCCAGCAGTTTGGGCCTCCTCACCAATCAGCCCCAGCATTTT. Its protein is CASSLGLLTNQPQHF. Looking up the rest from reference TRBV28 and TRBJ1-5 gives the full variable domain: DVKVTQSSRYLVKRTGEKVFLECVQDMDHENMFWYRQDPGLGLRLIYFSYDVKMKEKGDIPEGYSVSREKKERFSLILESASTNQTSMYLCASSLGLLTNQPQHFGDGTRLSIL.

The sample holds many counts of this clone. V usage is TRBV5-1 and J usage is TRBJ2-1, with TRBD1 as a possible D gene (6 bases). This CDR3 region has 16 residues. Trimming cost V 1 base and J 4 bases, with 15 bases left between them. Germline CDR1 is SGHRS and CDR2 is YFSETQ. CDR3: CASSLSWTESYNEQFF. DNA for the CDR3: TGCGCCAGCAGCTTGTCTTGGACAGAGAGTTACAATGAGCAGTTCTTC.

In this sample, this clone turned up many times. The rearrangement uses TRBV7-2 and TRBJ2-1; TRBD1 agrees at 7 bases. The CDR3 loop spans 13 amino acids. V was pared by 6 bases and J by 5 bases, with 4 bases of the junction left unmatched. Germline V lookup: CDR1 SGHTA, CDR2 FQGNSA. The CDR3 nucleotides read TGTGCCAGCAGAAAGACAGGGAACAATGAGCAGTTCTTC. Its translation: CASRKTGNNEQFF.

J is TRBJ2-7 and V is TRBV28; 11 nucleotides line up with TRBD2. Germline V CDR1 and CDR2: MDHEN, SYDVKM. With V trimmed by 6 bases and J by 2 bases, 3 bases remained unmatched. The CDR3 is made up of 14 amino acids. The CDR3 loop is CASSLSGRAYEQYF. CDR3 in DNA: TGTGCCAGCAGCCTTAGCGGGAGGGCCTACGAGCAGTACTTC.

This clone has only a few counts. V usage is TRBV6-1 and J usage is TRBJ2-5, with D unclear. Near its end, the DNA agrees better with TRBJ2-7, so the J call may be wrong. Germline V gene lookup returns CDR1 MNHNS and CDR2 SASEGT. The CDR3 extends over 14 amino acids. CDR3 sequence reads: CASSEASNSYEQYF. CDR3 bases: TGTGCCAGCAGTGAAGCCTCAAACTCCTACGAGCAGTACTTC.

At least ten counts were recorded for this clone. CDR3 sequence reads: CASTPTHQGTEAFF. CDR3 bases: TGTGCCAGCACCCCGACTCACCAGGGCACTGAAGCTTTCTTT. The rearrangement uses TRBV6-5 and TRBJ1-1; TRBD1 is a possible D gene (5 bases). There are 14 residues in the CDR3. Trimming shortened V by 7 bases and J by 4 bases, and 16 bases separated the two germline ends. In germline, CDR1 is MNHEY, CDR2 SVGAGI.

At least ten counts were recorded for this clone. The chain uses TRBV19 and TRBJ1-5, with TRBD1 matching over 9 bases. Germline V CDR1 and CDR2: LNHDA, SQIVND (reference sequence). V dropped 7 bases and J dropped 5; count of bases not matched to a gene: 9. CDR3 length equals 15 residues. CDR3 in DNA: TGTGCCAGTAAGGGGGACAGGGTGGTGGATCAGCCCCAGCATTTT. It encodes CASKGDRVVDQPQHF.

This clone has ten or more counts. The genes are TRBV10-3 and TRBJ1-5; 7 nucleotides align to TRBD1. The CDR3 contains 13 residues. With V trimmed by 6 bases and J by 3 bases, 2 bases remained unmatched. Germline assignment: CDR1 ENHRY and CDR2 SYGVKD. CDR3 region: CAIRGTDNQPQHF. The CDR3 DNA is TGTGCCATCAGGGGGACAGACAATCAGCCCCAGCATTTT.

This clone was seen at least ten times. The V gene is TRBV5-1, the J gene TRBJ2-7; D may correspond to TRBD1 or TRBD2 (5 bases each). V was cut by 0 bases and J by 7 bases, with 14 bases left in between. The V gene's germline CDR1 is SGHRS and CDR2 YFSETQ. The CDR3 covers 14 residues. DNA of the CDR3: TGCGCCAGCAGCTTGGGTGGGACCGAACGGGAGCAGTACGTC. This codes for CASSLGGTEREQYV.

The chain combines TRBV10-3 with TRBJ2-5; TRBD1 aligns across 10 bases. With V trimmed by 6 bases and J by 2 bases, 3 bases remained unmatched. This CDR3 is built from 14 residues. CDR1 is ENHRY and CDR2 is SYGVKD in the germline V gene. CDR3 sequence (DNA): TGTGCCATCAGACCGGGACAGGGGCAAGAGACCCAGTACTTC. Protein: CAIRPGQGQETQYF.